The source of this T cell receptor (beta chain) is a study of human T cells and chemical hapten exposure. Study as a whole: Patients had diphenylcyclopropenone applied to the scalp weekly throughout the approximately 23-week study. Study outcomes and limitations: Healthy people's immune response may differ from that of the donors, who had alopecia.

This clonotype occurred a few times. Antigen unknown. In the original processing: Across samples, TCR counts had a median of roughly 100,000 and ranged from 23,224 to 690,600. TCRdb re-called the RACE reads through MiXCR, storing one row per CDR3 protein. The V and J calls, along with clone size, are taken from TCRdb and not from the paper's own processing. This sample has around 110,000 distinct CDR3 sequences, with around 10% found just once. The time point: patch test 1, 2 weeks after DPC sensitization. Regarding treatment: therapeutic diphenylcyclopropenone sensitization with weekly scalp DPC. This CDR3 comprises 15 residues. Trimming removed 5 bases from V and 2 bases from J, with 13 bases in between.

V and J are TRBV12-3 or TRBV12-4 and TRBJ1-5; weak D call: TRBD1 (6 bases). The sequence was obtained from a woman aged 50 to 65 with alopecia areata. Some clones in this sample may be carry-over from other donors' samples. The sequencing used whole blood, collected in connection with sensitization to the hapten diphenylcyclopropenone (DPC). Here the CDR3 reads CASSQQGMGNQPQHF. The CDR3 coding sequence is TGTGCCAGCAGTCAACAGGGAATGGGCAATCAGCCCCAGCATTTT.